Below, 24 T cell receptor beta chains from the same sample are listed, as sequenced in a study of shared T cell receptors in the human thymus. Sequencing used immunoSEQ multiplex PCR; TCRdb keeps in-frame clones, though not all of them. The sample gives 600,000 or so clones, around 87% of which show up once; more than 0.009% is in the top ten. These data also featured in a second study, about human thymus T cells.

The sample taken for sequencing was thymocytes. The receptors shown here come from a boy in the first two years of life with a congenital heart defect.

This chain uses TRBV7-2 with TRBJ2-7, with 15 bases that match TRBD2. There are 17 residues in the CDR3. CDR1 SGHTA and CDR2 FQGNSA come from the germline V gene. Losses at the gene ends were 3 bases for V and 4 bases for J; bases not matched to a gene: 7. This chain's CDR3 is CASSLRTSGRAGYEQYF. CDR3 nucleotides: TGTGCCAGCAGCTTGCGGACTAGCGGGAGGGCCGGTTACGAGCAGTACTTC.

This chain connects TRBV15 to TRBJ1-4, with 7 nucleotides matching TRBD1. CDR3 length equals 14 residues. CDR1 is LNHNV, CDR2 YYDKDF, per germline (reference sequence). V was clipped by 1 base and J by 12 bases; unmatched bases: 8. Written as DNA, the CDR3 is TGTGCCACCAGCAGAGTGGAGGACAGGTCCGAACTGTTTTTT. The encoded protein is CATSRVEDRSELFF.

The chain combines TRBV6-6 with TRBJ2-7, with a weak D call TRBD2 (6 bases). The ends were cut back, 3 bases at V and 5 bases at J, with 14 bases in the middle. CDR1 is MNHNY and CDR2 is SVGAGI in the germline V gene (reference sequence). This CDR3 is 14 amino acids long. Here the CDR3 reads CASSYRASADEQYF. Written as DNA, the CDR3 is TGTGCCAGCAGTTATAGGGCTAGCGCCGACGAGCAGTACTTC.

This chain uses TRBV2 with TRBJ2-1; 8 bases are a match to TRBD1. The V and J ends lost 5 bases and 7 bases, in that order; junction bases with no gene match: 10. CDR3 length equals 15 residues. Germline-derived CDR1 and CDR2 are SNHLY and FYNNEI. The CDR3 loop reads CASSCDRGERNEQFF. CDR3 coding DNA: TGTGCCAGCAGTTGCGACAGGGGAGAGCGGAATGAGCAGTTCTTC.

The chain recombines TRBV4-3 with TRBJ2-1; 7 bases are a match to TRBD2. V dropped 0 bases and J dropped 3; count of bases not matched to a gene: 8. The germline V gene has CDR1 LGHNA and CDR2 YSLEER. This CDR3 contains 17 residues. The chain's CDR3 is CASSQESSGIIYNEQFF. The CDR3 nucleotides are TGCGCCAGCAGCCAAGAGTCGAGCGGGATTATCTACAATGAGCAGTTCTTC.

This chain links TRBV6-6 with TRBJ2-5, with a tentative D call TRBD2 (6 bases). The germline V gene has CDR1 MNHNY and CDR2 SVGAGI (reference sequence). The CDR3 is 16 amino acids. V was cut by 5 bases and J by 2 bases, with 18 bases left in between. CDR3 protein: CASSVVGGGSQETQYF. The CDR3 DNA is TGTGCCAGCAGTGTAGTGGGGGGAGGATCTCAAGAGACCCAGTACTTC.

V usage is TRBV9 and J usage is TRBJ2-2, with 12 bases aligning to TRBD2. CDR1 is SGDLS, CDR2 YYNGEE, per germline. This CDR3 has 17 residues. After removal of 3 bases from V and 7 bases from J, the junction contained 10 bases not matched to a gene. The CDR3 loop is CASSASLAGGRGGELFF. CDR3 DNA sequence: TGTGCCAGCAGCGCCTCTCTAGCGGGGGGGCGTGGCGGGGAGCTGTTTTTT.

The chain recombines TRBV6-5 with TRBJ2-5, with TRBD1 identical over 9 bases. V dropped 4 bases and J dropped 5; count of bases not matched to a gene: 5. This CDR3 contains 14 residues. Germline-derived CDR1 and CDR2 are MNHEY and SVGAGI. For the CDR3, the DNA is TGTGCCAGCAGTTCGTACAGGGGGCTTGAGACCCAGTACTTC. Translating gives CASSSYRGLETQYF.

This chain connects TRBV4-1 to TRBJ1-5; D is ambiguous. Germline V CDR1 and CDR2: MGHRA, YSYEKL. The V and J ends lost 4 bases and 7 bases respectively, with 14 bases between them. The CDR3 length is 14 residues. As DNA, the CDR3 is TGCGCCAGCAGCCGGGTTTCAGGTAACCAGCCCCAGCATTTT. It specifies CASSRVSGNQPQHF.

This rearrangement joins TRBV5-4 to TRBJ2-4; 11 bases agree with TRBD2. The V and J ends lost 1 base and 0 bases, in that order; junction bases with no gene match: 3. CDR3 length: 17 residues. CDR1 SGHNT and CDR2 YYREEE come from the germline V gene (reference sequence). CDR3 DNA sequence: TGTGCCAGCAGCTTGCTTAGCGGGGGGGTAGCCAAAAACATTCAGTACTTC. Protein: CASSLLSGGVAKNIQYF.

CDR3 sequence: CASSSDRDRADQPQHF. The CDR3 coding sequence is TGTGCCAGCAGTTCCGACCGGGACAGGGCTGATCAGCCCCAGCATTTT. The chain combines TRBV28 with TRBJ1-5; 9 positions agree with TRBD1. The J segment lost 5 bases and the V segment lost 4 bases, leaving 9 bases of the junction unmatched. The germline gives CDR1 MDHEN, CDR2 SYDVKM. This CDR3 comprises 16 residues.

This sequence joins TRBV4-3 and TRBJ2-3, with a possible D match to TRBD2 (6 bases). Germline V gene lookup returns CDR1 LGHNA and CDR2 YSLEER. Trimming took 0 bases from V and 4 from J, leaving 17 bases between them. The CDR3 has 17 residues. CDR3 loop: CASSQDRAGIGPDTQYF. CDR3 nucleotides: TGCGCCAGCAGCCAAGATCGGGCGGGGATTGGCCCAGATACGCAGTATTTT.

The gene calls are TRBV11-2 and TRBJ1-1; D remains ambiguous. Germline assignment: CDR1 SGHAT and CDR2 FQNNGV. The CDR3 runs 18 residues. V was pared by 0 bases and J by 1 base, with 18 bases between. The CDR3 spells CASSLDLEANRRNTEAFF. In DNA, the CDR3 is TGTGCCAGCAGCTTAGATCTGGAGGCAAATAGGAGGAACACTGAAGCTTTCTTT.

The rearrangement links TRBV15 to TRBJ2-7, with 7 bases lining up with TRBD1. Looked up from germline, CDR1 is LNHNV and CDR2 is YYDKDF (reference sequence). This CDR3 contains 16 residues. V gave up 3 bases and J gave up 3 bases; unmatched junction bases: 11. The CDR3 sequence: CATSSRRQGENYEQYF. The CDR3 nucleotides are TGTGCCACCAGCAGCCGGCGTCAGGGGGAAAACTACGAGCAGTACTTC.

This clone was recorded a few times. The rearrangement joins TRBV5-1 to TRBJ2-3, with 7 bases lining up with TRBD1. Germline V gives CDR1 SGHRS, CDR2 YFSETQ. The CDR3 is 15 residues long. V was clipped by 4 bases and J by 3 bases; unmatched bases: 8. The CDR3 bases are TGCGCCAGCAGCCCCGACAGGGCGTCTACAGATACGCAGTATTTT. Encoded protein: CASSPDRASTDTQYF.

The CDR3 sequence is CASWGQPYSNQPQHF. The DNA of the CDR3 is TGTGCCAGCTGGGGACAGCCCTATAGCAATCAGCCCCAGCATTTT. The rearrangement links TRBV6-6 to TRBJ1-5; TRBD1 matches at 7 bases. Germline V gene data show CDR1 as MNHNY and CDR2 as SVGAGI (reference sequence). The J segment lost 0 bases and the V segment lost 8 bases, leaving 7 bases of the junction unmatched. CDR3 length equals 15 residues.

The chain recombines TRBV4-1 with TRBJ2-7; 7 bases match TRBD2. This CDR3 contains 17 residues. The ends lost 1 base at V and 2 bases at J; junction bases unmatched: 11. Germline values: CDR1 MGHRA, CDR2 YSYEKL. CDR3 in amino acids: CASSQGGGRSFTYEQYF. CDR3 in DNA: TGCGCCAGCAGCCAAGGGGGGGGGAGGTCCTTCACCTACGAGCAGTACTTC.

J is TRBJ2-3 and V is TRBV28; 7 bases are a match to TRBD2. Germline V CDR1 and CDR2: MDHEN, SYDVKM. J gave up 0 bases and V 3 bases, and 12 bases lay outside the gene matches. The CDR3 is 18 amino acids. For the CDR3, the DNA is TGTGCCAGCAGTTTTGGGGCTAGCGGAACTTCTAGCACAGATACGCAGTATTTT. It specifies CASSFGASGTSSTDTQYF.

CDR3 nucleotides: TGTGCCAGCAGCTTGCAGGGGACTGAAGCTTTCTTT. Protein: CASSLQGTEAFF. The chain joins TRBV5-8 to TRBJ1-1, with D possibly TRBD1 on 6 matching bases. The CDR3 is 12 residues long. CDR1 is SGHTS and CDR2 is YDEGEE in the germline V gene. Between the trimmed V and J ends, which lost 1 base and 5 bases, there was a span of 6 bases.

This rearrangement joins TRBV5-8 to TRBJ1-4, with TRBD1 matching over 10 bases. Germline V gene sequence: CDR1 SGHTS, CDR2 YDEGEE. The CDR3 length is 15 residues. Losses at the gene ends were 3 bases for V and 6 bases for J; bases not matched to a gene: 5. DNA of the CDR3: TGTGCCAGCAGCTGTGACAGGGGGCCTGATGAAAAACTGTTTTTT. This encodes CASSCDRGPDEKLFF.

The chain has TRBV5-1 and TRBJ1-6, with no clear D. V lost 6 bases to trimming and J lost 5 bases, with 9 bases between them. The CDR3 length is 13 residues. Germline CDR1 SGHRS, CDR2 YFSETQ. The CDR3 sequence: CASTGGDNSPLHF. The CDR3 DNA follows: TGCGCCAGCACTGGAGGAGATAATTCACCCCTCCACTTT.

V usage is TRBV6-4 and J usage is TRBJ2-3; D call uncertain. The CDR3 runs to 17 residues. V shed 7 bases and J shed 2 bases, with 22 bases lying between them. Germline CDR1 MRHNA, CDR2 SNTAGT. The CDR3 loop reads CASIRGRSPADTDTQYF. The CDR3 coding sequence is TGTGCCAGCATTAGAGGTCGGTCCCCTGCAGACACAGATACGCAGTATTTT.

Here the CDR3 reads CASSDGGTYNSPLHF. CDR3 DNA: TGTGCCAGCAGTGATGGGGGGACCTATAATTCACCCCTCCACTTT. This chain connects TRBV2 to TRBJ1-6, with TRBD1 as a possible D gene (5 bases). V lost 3 bases to trimming and J lost 2 bases, with 8 bases between them. The CDR3 is 15 amino acids. CDR1 is SNHLY, CDR2 FYNNEI, per germline.

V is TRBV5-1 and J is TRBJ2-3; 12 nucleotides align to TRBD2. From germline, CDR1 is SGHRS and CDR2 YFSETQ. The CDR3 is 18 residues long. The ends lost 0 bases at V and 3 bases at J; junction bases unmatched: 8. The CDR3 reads CASSLGLAGGPPTDTQYF. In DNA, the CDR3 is TGCGCCAGCAGCTTGGGCCTAGCGGGAGGGCCACCTACAGATACGCAGTATTTT.